This is a list of T cell receptor beta chains from one sample in a study of a mutant IDH1 vaccine in newly diagnosed glioma. Assay: immunoSEQ multiplex PCR; the TCRdb copy retains only in-frame clones and omits some. Of tens of thousands of clones in the sample, 75% to 85% were seen once. No antigen has been assigned to these receptors. Here the sequenced sample was PBMCs, taken from a glioma patient whose treatment included an IDH1 peptide vaccine. The receptor source for this set is a man aged 35 to 55 with glioma. CDR3s leave out the opening cysteine and the closing phenylalanine or tryptophan. Fields, in order: V gene, J gene, CDR3 protein.

v_gene: TRBV7-9
j_gene: TRBJ1-2
CDR3aa: ASSLALAGDYGYT

v_gene: TRBV28
j_gene: TRBJ2-6
CDR3aa: ASSLWGAGANVLT

v_gene: TRBV5-6
j_gene: TRBJ1-2
CDR3aa: ASSSGQNYGYT

v_gene: TRBV18
j_gene: TRBJ2-1
CDR3aa: ASSPSGRSFKQF

v_gene: TRBV5-1
j_gene: TRBJ2-1
CDR3aa: ASSLGGAGPYNEQF

v_gene: TRBV27
j_gene: TRBJ2-3
CDR3aa: ASSLQGPTTDTQY

v_gene: TRBV7-9
j_gene: TRBJ2-4
CDR3aa: ASSEHSRDRGNIQY

v_gene: TRBV2
j_gene: TRBJ1-2
CDR3aa: ASTKGGVNYGYT

v_gene: TRBV18
j_gene: TRBJ2-7
CDR3aa: ASSPLGNLAGGRQY

v_gene: TRBV7-9
j_gene: TRBJ1-2
CDR3aa: ASSSQSEGFGYT

v_gene: TRBV6-4
j_gene: TRBJ2-1
CDR3aa: ASSPSGGEYNEQF

v_gene: TRBV2
j_gene: TRBJ1-1
CDR3aa: ASKPTRNTEAF

v_gene: TRBV7-8
j_gene: TRBJ1-1
CDR3aa: ASSIKWGAGTEAF

v_gene: TRBV19
j_gene: TRBJ1-5
CDR3aa: ASTPGTREPQH